This T cell receptor (beta chain) was recorded in a study of OX40 agonist ivuxolimab in advanced cancers. Study-level points and caveats: Nonresponders included some who also had low normalized T-cell clonal expansion.

The CDR3 loop spans 16 amino acids. Germline loops: CDR1 MNHEY, CDR2 SMNVEV (reference sequence). The ends lost 3 bases at V and 4 bases at J; junction bases unmatched: 4. About this clone itself: Its antigen is not known.

The method was immunoSEQ multiplex PCR; TCRdb's version includes in-frame clones alone and lacks a portion of them. The sample lists roughly 30,000 clones, roughly nine tenths occurring once. This rearrangement joins TRBV27 to TRBJ2-1; 12 positions agree with TRBD2. This sample comprised CD4+ or CD8+ T cells sorted from blood, obtained in a trial of the OX40 agonist ivuxolimab. The clonotype originates from an adult with an advanced solid tumor such as melanoma, head and neck, liver or kidney cancer. The CDR3 loop is CASSFPGLAGYNEQFF. DNA of the CDR3: TGTGCCAGCAGTTTCCCCGGACTAGCGGGGTACAATGAGCAGTTCTTC.